This TCR beta chain was sequenced in a study of blood T cell repertoires in COVID-19. Turning to the study itself: In each case, the material was cDNA or gDNA derived from T cells, B-cell-depleted T cells, or PBMCs.

Per the original methods: Amplification of reference gene primers provided the estimated nucleated cell counts. Sequencing was performed with immunoSEQ multiplex PCR; in TCRdb, only in-frame clones are kept and a portion is missing. V, J and clone size derive from that table, while D and trimming were established from the DNA sequence. Of about 89,000 clones listed, 81% were seen once; the top ten hold about 10%. Germline CDR1 and CDR2: LGHDT and YNNKEL (reference sequence). V lost 4 bases, J lost 3 bases, and 12 bases lay in between. The CDR3 spans 14 residues. The sample taken for sequencing was peripheral blood. The receptor was derived from a woman aged 80 or over with acute or convalescent COVID-19. The chain employs TRBV3-1 (or the pseudogene TRBV3-2) and TRBJ2-5; a possible D gene is TRBD1 (6 bases). CDR3 in amino acids: CASSRGRTEETQYF. The CDR3 nucleotides read TGTGCCAGCAGCCGTGGTAGGACAGAAGAGACCCAGTACTTC.